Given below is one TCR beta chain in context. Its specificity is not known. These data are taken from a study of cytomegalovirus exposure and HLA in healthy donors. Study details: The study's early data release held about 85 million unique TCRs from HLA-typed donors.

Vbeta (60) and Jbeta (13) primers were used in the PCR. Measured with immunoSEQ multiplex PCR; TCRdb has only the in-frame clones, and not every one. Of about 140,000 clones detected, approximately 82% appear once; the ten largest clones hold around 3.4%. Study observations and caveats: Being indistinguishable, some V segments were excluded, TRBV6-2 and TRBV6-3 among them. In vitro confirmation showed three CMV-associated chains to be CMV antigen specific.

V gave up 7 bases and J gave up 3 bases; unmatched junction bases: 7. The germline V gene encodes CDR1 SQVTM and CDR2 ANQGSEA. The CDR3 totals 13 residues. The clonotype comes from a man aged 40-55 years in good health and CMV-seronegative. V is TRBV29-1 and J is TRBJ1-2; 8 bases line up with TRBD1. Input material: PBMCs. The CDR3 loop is CSALSGGDYGYTF. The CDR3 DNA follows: TGCAGCGCCTTGTCAGGGGGCGACTATGGCTACACCTTC.